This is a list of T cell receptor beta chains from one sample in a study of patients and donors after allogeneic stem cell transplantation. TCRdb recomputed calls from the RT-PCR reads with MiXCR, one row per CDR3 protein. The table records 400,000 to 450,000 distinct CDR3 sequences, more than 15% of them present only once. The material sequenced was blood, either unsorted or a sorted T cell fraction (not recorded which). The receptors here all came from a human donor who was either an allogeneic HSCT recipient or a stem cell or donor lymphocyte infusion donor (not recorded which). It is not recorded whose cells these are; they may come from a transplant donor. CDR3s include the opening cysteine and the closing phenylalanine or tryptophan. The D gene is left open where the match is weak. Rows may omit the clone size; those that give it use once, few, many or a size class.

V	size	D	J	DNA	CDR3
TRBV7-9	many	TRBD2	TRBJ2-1	TGTGCCAGCAGCTTAGGGACTAGCGCCTACAATGAGCAGTTCTTC	CASSLGTSAYNEQFF
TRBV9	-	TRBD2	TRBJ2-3	TGTGCCAGCAGCGTAGGGACTAGCGGTAGCACAGATACGCAGTATTTT	CASSVGTSGSTDTQYF
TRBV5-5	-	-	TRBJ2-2	TGTGCCAGCAGACGCGCCGGGACACCAAGGCAAAACACCGGGGAGCTGTTTTTT	CASRRAGTPRQNTGELFF
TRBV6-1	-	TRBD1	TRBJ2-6	TGTGCCAGCACTCGGACAGGGGCTTACTCTGGGGCCAACGTCCTGACTTTC	CASTRTGAYSGANVLTF
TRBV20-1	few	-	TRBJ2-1	TGCAGTGCTAAGTTCGTGGATGAGCAGTTCTTC	CSAKFVDEQFF
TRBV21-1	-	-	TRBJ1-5	TGTGCCAGCAGCAAAGGATTACAGGGATCCTACAATCAGCCCCAGCATTTT	CASSKGLQGSYNQPQHF
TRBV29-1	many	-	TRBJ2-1	TGCAGCGTCCTCGGACAGGAGGGTGAGCAGTTCTTC	CSVLGQEGEQFF
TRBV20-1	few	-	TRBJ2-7	TGCAGTGCCCCGTGGACGAATTACTACGAGCAGTACTTC	CSAPWTNYYEQYF
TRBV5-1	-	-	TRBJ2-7	TGCGCCAGCAGAAGGGAGACAGGCCCCTACGAGCAGTACTTC	CASRRETGPYEQYF
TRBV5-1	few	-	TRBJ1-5	TGCGCCAGCAGCTTGACAGGAGCGAATCAGCCCCAGCATTTT	CASSLTGANQPQHF
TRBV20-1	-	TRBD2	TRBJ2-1	TGCAGTGCTTTTAGCGGGGGGGCCGGCAATGAGCAGTTCTTC	CSAFSGGAGNEQFF
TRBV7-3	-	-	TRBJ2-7	TGTGCCAGCAAGCAGGGTCAAACGGGCGAGCAGTACTTC	CASKQGQTGEQYF
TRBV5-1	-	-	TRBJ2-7	TGCGCCAGCAGCTTGCAAGGGATCTCCGTCGAGCAGTACTTC	CASSLQGISVEQYF
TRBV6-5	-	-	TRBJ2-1	TGTGCCAGCAGTTACGCAACCGCCAGCTCCTACAATGAGCAGTTCTTC	CASSYATASSYNEQFF
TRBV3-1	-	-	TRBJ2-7	TGTGCCAGCAGCCAAGATTTGAGAACCTCCTACGAGCAGTACTTC	CASSQDLRTSYEQYF
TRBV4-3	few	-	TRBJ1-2	TGCGCCAGCAGCCGACTACTACAGGGCATCGGCTATGGCTACACCTTC	CASSRLLQGIGYGYTF
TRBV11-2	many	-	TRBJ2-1	TGTGCCAGCAGCCTAAGGGGGGCCGGGAATGAGCAGTTCTTC	CASSLRGAGNEQFF
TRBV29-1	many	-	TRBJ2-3	TGCAGCGCTGGGGGGACCTTCCGCACAGATACGCAGTATTTT	CSAGGTFRTDTQYF
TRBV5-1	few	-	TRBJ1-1	TGCGCCAGCAGCTCGCGGGACACCATGAACACTGAAGCTTTCTTT	CASSSRDTMNTEAFF
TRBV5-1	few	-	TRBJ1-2	TGCGCCAGCAGCCCTCGCCCGGGGCCCCTCTATGGCTACACCTTC	CASSPRPGPLYGYTF
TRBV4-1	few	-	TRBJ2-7	TGCGCCAGCAGCCAAGATCAGGAACATTCCTACGAGCAGTACTTC	CASSQDQEHSYEQYF
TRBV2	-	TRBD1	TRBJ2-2	TGTGCCAGCAGGGTACAGGGGGTTGGCACCGGGGAGCTGTTTTTT	CASRVQGVGTGELFF
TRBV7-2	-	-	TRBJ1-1	TGTGCCAGCAGCTTAGGCGGCTTATCGGCTTTCTTT	CASSLGGLSAFF
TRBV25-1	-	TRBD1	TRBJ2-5	TGTGCCAGCAGAAGACAGGGGGGGTCAGAGACCCAGTACTTC	CASRRQGGSETQYF
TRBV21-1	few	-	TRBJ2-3	TGTGCCAGCAGCAAAAAGCTTAGGGAGGGAGCCACAGATACGCAGTATTTT	CASSKKLREGATDTQYF
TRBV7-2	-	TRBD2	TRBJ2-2	TGTGCCAGCAGCTCTAGGACTAGCGGGGCGAACACCGGGGAGCTGTTTTTT	CASSSRTSGANTGELFF
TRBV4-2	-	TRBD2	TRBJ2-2	TGTGCCAGCAGCCAAGAAGGACTAGCGGGGGGTAGAACCGGGGAGCTGTTTTTT	CASSQEGLAGGRTGELFF
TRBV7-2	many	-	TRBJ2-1	TGTGCCAGCAAGGAGATATCAGGAACACAGAATGAGCAGTTCTTC	CASKEISGTQNEQFF
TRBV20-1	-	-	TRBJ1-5	TGCAGTGTGGGGGCGTTTAGCAATCAGCCCCAGCATTTT	CSVGAFSNQPQHF
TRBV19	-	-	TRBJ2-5	TGTGCCAGTAGTCGATCAGGGGCGTTAGGAGAGACCCAGTACTTC	CASSRSGALGETQYF
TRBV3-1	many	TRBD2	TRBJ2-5	TGTGCCAGCAGCTCCCCCGGGACTATCCAAGAGACCCAGTACTTC	CASSSPGTIQETQYF
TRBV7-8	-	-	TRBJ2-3	TGTGCCAGCAGCTTAGTTGTTTTTGGAGGGAACCCCGGGAGTACGCAGTATTTT	CASSLVVFGGNPGSTQYF
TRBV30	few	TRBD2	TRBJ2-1	TGTGCCTGGAGTGTACTCTGGACTAGCGGGAGGGCTGATGAGCAGTTCTTC	CAWSVLWTSGRADEQFF
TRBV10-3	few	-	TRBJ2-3	TGTGCCATCAGGGACAGATTTAGCACAGATACGCAGTATTTT	CAIRDRFSTDTQYF
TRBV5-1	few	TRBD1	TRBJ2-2	TGCGCCAGCAGCGCCAACAGGGGGACCGGGGAGCTGTTTTTT	CASSANRGTGELFF
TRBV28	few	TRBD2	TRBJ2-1	TGTGCCAGCAGTGGCGGGACTAGCGGGAGTATTGAGCAGTTCTTC	CASSGGTSGSIEQFF
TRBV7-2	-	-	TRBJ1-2	TGTGCCAGCAGCTTAATAGTGCCGACCTATGGCTACACCTTC	CASSLIVPTYGYTF
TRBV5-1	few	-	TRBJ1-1	TGCGCCAGCAGCCCCAGACGGGGACCTGAAGCTTTCTTT	CASSPRRGPEAFF
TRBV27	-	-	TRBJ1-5	TGTGCCAGCAGTTTATCTAATGGGATCAGCCAGCCCCAGCATTTT	CASSLSNGISQPQHF
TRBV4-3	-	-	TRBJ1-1	TGCGCCAGCAGCCAAGAGCAGGGAAGGACTGAAGCTTTCTTT	CASSQEQGRTEAFF
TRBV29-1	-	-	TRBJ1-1	TGCAGCGTGGGACCACGTTTGAACACTGAAGCTTTCTTT	CSVGPRLNTEAFF
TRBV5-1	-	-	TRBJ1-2	TGCGCCAGCTGCCGGGACACGAAAGATTATGGCTACACCTTC	CASCRDTKDYGYTF
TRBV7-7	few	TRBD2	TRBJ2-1	TGTGCCAGCAGCGAAATAGCGGGAGGCGCCTACAATGAGCAGTTCTTC	CASSEIAGGAYNEQFF
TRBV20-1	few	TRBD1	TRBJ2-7	TGCAGTGCTACTCCCGGGACAGCGAGCTCCTACGAGCAGTACTTC	CSATPGTASSYEQYF
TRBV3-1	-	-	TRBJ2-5	TGTGCCAGCAGCCGCCTATACAGGGGAGGGGAAGAGACCCAGTACTTC	CASSRLYRGGEETQYF
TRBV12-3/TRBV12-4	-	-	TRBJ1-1	TGTGCCAGCAGTCTACTAAAGAACACTGAAGCTTTCTTT	CASSLLKNTEAFF
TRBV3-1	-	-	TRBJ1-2	TGTGCCAGCAGCCAAGTACAGAAGGGGCTAGGGGGCTACACCTTC	CASSQVQKGLGGYTF
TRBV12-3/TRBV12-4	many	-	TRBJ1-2	TGTGCCAGCAGAGGGTTCCATGGCTACACCTTC	CASRGFHGYTF
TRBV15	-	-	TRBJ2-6	TGTGCCTCGGCCTCTGGGGCCAACGTCCTGACTTTC	CASASGANVLTF
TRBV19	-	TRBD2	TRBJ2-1	TGTGCCAGTAGTACCATACTAGCGGGCAACAATGAGCAGTTCTTC	CASSTILAGNNEQFF
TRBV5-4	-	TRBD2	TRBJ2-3	TGTGCCAGCAGCCTGCGGACTAGCGGGAGAGCAGATACGCAGTATTTT	CASSLRTSGRADTQYF
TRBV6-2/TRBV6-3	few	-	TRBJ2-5	TGTGCCAGCAGTCACGACCCGGGGACCCAGTACTTC	CASSHDPGTQYF
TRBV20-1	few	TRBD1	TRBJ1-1	TGCAGTGCTAAGGACAGGGAAGCTTTCTTT	CSAKDREAFF
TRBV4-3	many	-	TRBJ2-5	TGCGCCAGCAGCCAAGATATATCAGGGAATGGAGAGACCCAGTACTTC	CASSQDISGNGETQYF
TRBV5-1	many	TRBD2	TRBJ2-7	TGCGCCAGCCGCTTTCGAAGCGGGAGAACGTCCTACGAGCAGTACTTC	CASRFRSGRTSYEQYF
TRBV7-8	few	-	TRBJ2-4	TGTGCCAGCAGCTTGCAGGACGGGGCCAAAAACATTCAGTACTTC	CASSLQDGAKNIQYF
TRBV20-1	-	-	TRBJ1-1	TGCAGTGCTAGAGATCCCGCGGGGGCGGCTGAAGCTTTCTTT	CSARDPAGAAEAFF
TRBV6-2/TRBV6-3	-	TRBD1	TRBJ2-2	TGTGCCAGCAGTCAAGACAGGGGAGAGCCAAACACCGGGGAGCTGTTTTTT	CASSQDRGEPNTGELFF